These 24 T cell receptor beta chains came from one sample sequenced in a study of blood T cells in healthy people across ages. The use of a sample-barcoded 5' primer and a J-beta primer mix characterized a second PCR of roughly 7 to 11 cycles. TCRdb ran MiXCR on the 5' RACE reads and lists one entry per CDR3 protein. The repertoire consists of around 1,100,000 distinct CDR3 sequences, with approximately 38% occurring once and the leading ten covering around 13%. Input material: blood. The receptors were gathered from a man between 18 and 29 years old in good health.

The rearrangement uses TRBV20-1 and TRBJ2-4, with 11 bases aligning to TRBD2. The CDR3 length is 18 residues. CDR1 and CDR2 from the germline V gene are DFQATT and SNEGSKA (reference sequence). The V segment lost 0 bases and the J segment 0 bases; nucleotides outside the gene matches: 7. This CDR3 is CSARDSGTSGLAKNIQYF. DNA for the CDR3: TGCAGTGCTAGAGATTCCGGGACTAGCGGTTTAGCCAAAAACATTCAGTACTTC.

The V gene is TRBV10-3, the J gene TRBJ1-4; 9 bases agree with TRBD1. The V and J ends lost 4 bases and 7 bases, in that order; junction bases with no gene match: 10. The germline V gene encodes CDR1 ENHRY and CDR2 SYGVKD. CDR3 size: 16 residues. This CDR3 reads CAISAQTAGQGEKLFF. The CDR3 nucleotides are TGTGCCATCAGTGCGCAGACCGCGGGACAGGGTGAAAAACTGTTTTTT.

The chain couples TRBV27 to TRBJ2-1; D may be TRBD1 (6 bases). The DNA end is more similar to TRBJ2-7, so the J call may be wrong. The CDR3 length is 17 residues. Germline V gene sequence: CDR1 MNHEY, CDR2 SMNVEV (reference sequence). CDR3 bases: TGTGCCAGCAGCGATATATCGTGGGACACCTCCTACAATGAGCAGTACTTC. Translating it yields CASSDISWDTSYNEQYF.

The rearrangement links TRBV30 to TRBJ1-4; 12 nucleotides agree with TRBD1. V trimming: 5 bases; J trimming: 7 bases; junction bases outside the gene matches: 2. This CDR3 region has 13 residues. Germline V lookup: CDR1 GTSNPN, CDR2 SVGIG (reference sequence). The CDR3 is CAWRDRGLEKLFF. For the CDR3, the DNA is TGTGCCTGGCGGGACAGGGGGCTTGAAAAACTGTTTTTT.

This clonotype was seen only a few times. The V call is TRBV25-1, the J call TRBJ1-2; D might be TRBD1 (5 bases). CDR3 size: 12 residues. V was trimmed by 2 bases and J by 11 bases, leaving 12 bases between them. Germline lookup yields CDR1 MGHDK and CDR2 SYGVNS. The DNA of the CDR3 is TGTGCCAGCAGTGAACGGGACCGAAGATACACCTTC. Translating gives CASSERDRRYTF.

The rearrangement links TRBV10-3 to TRBJ1-6, with D possibly TRBD1 on 5 matching bases. The germline V and J ends were trimmed by 0 bases and 8 bases, with 11 bases remaining between them. Germline V gene data show CDR1 as ENHRY and CDR2 as SYGVKD. The length of the CDR3 is 15 residues. CDR3: CAISESVGGHSPLHF. CDR3 nucleotides: TGTGCCATCAGTGAGTCTGTCGGGGGTCATTCACCCCTCCACTTT.

The chain uses TRBV10-3 and TRBJ2-3, with D uncertain. V lost 4 bases to trimming and J lost 0 bases, with 8 bases between them. CDR3 length equals 14 residues. Looked up from germline, CDR1 is ENHRY and CDR2 is SYGVKD. CDR3 coding DNA: TGTGCCATCAGTGTATCGGACAGCACAGATACGCAGTATTTT. Translating it yields CAISVSDSTDTQYF.

This clonotype was picked up a small number of times. The J gene is TRBJ1-5, the V gene TRBV20-1; 9 bases match TRBD1. Looked up from germline, CDR1 is DFQATT and CDR2 is SNEGSKA (reference sequence). The CDR3 covers 17 residues. The V segment lost 0 bases and the J segment 5 bases; nucleotides outside the gene matches: 11. CDR3 sequence (DNA): TGCAGTGCTAGAGAGGACAGGGGTTCCTTCACGGATCAGCCCCAGCATTTT. This gives the protein CSAREDRGSFTDQPQHF.

The rearrangement uses TRBV5-6 and TRBJ2-1; the match to TRBD1 covers 7 bases. This CDR3 contains 16 residues. Per germline, CDR1 SGHDT and CDR2 YYEEEE. Trimming cost V 0 bases and J 2 bases; bases outside gene matches: 5. The CDR3 sequence is CASSLGQGRTYNEQFF. For the CDR3, the DNA is TGTGCCAGCAGCTTGGGACAGGGACGCACCTACAATGAGCAGTTCTTC.

This clonotype appeared a few times. V is TRBV9 and J is TRBJ1-2, with TRBD1 identical over 8 bases. Germline CDR1 and CDR2: SGDLS and YYNGEE. The V segment lost 4 bases and the J segment 4 bases; nucleotides outside the gene matches: 12. This CDR3 contains 16 residues. The CDR3 sequence: CASSLQKDRGPYGYTF. In DNA, the CDR3 is TGTGCCAGCAGCCTCCAAAAAGACAGGGGACCCTATGGCTACACCTTC.

For this clonotype: One end of the junction fails to match germline, which may point to a read error. The chain links TRBV20-1 to TRBJ2-3; D may be TRBD2 (5 bases). Germline CDR1 reads DFQATT; CDR2 reads SNEGSKA (reference sequence). The CDR3 spans 14 residues. CDR3 nucleotides: TGCTGTGCTAGTAGTGCGGGCGCCGCAGATACGCAGTATTTT. Translation: CCASSAGAADTQYF.

The V call is TRBV12-3 or TRBV12-4, the J call TRBJ1-2; no clear D gene. The CDR3 has 14 residues. Trimming removed 3 bases from V and 1 base from J, with 9 bases in between. The CDR3 loop reads CASSFSALNYGYTF. CDR3 bases: TGTGCCAGCAGTTTCTCGGCACTTAACTATGGCTACACCTTC.

In the case of this clonotype: The junction departs from germline at one end; a sequencing error may be responsible. This chain links TRBV4-1 with TRBJ1-2; 7 positions match TRBD1. The CDR3 extends over 15 amino acids. Per germline, CDR1 MGHRA and CDR2 YSYEKL. CDR3 sequence (DNA): TGCGCCAGCAGCCAGGGAGGGACAGAGAGCTATGGCTACACCTTT. Translated: CASSQGGTESYGYTF.

In this sample, this clonotype turned up many times. V gene TRBV12-3 or TRBV12-4 combines with J gene TRBJ2-5; 7 nucleotides match TRBD1. V was pared by 5 bases and J by 0 bases, with 3 bases of the junction left unmatched. This CDR3 is 14 amino acids long. CDR3 sequence reads: CASSQTGNQETQYF. The CDR3 DNA follows: TGTGCCAGCAGTCAGACAGGGAACCAAGAGACCCAGTACTTC.

The chain recombines TRBV2 with TRBJ2-2; 8 positions agree with TRBD2. CDR1 and CDR2 from the germline V gene are SNHLY and FYNNEI. V dropped 8 bases and J dropped 5; count of bases not matched to a gene: 10. This CDR3 contains 15 residues. The CDR3 DNA reads as TGTGCCAGCCTATGGCGGGGGGACGGGACCGGGGAGCTGTTTTTT. This encodes CASLWRGDGTGELFF.

A note on this clonotype: A much larger clone sits a single nucleotide away, making a read error possible. The chain links TRBV12-3 or TRBV12-4 to TRBJ2-1, with D perhaps matching TRBD2 (6 bases). CDR3 length: 11 amino acids. Trimming stripped 8 bases from V and 4 bases from J, with 6 bases between. The CDR3 region is CASGRYNEQFF. The CDR3 DNA follows: TGTGCCAGCGGGAGGTACAATGAGCAGTTCTTC.

This clonotype occurred a few times. This chain joins TRBV5-1 and TRBJ2-3; D not resolved. Per germline, CDR1 SGHRS and CDR2 YFSETQ. This CDR3 has 14 residues. V was trimmed by 7 bases and J by 0 bases, leaving 12 bases between them. This CDR3 is CASLGISSTDTQYF. In nucleotides, the CDR3 is TGCGCCAGCTTAGGAATATCTAGCACAGATACGCAGTATTTT.

This chain uses TRBV12-3 or TRBV12-4 with TRBJ1-1, with 9 bases fitting TRBD1. V shed 6 bases, J shed 11 bases, and the junction held 13 bases outside the gene matches. The CDR3 has 14 residues. As DNA, the CDR3 is TGTGCCAGCAGCCATGGACAGGGGAGCCCGCCGGCTTTCTTT. Its translation is CASSHGQGSPPAFF.

This clonotype showed up many times. This chain links TRBV10-3 with TRBJ1-2; 7 bases fit TRBD1. The ends lost 6 bases at V and 6 bases at J; junction bases unmatched: 7. Per germline, CDR1 ENHRY and CDR2 SYGVKD. This CDR3 contains 13 residues. The CDR3 here is CAIRATGADGYTF. The CDR3 nucleotides read TGTGCCATCAGAGCTACAGGGGCCGATGGCTACACCTTC.

This clonotype was found a few times. A read error may produce the germline difference seen at one junction end. The chain joins TRBV12-3 or TRBV12-4 to TRBJ2-3; 7 nucleotides align to TRBD1. The CDR3 extends over 15 amino acids. The CDR3 spells CASSQRQGPADAQYF. CDR3 DNA sequence: TGTGCCAGCAGCCAGAGACAGGGTCCCGCAGATGCGCAGTATTTT.

Notes on this clonotype: This may come from a read error, since a much larger clone is one base off. The rearrangement joins TRBV9 to TRBJ1-5; 7 bases are a match to TRBD1. This CDR3 has 14 amino acids. Germline CDR1 is SGDLS and CDR2 is YYNGEE. With V trimmed by 3 bases and J by 3 bases, 3 bases remained unmatched. In DNA, the CDR3 is TGTGCCAGCAGCGCCGGGACAGACAATCAGCCCCAGCATTTT. The encoded protein is CASSAGTDNQPQHF.

The rearrangement uses TRBV15 and TRBJ1-4; the D gene is possibly TRBD1 (5 bases). V lost 3 bases, J lost 5 bases, and 13 bases lay in between. The CDR3 is 15 amino acids. The germline V gene encodes CDR1 LNHNV and CDR2 YYDKDF (reference sequence). Here the CDR3 reads CATSRGESNNEKLFF. CDR3 coding DNA: TGTGCCACCAGCAGGGGGGAGTCCAACAATGAAAAACTGTTTTTT.

V is TRBV7-7 and J is TRBJ2-5; 7 bases line up with TRBD2. The CDR3 extends over 13 amino acids. Germline V lookup: CDR1 SSHAT, CDR2 FNYEAQ (reference sequence). The CDR3 region is CASGAGSEETQYF. The CDR3 nucleotides are TGTGCTAGCGGAGCGGGGTCGGAAGAGACCCAGTACTTC.

The chain couples TRBV2 to TRBJ2-1; TRBD2 matches at 7 bases. The J segment lost 4 bases and the V segment lost 2 bases, leaving 8 bases of the junction unmatched. The germline CDR1 and CDR2 sequences are SNHLY and FYNNEI. CDR3 length equals 16 residues. DNA of the CDR3: TGTGCCAGCAGTGAACGGCGAACCGGGAGGTACAATGAGCAGTTCTTC. Translated, it gives CASSERRTGRYNEQFF.